Listed below are T cell receptor beta chains from one sample, sequenced in a study of blood T cell repertoires in COVID-19. Measured with immunoSEQ multiplex PCR; TCRdb has only the in-frame clones, and not every one. This sample has about 330,000 clones; approximately 88% occur once, and the top ten carry under 5%. The source material was peripheral blood. Every receptor here comes from a woman between 45 and 65 years old with active or convalescent COVID-19. Both conserved end residues are part of each CDR3. D genes are given only for firm matches. Part of the rows lack a size; the others show once, few, many or a class for expanded clones.

>TRBV28|NA|TRBJ1-5|NA
CASTVAGQPQHF
TGTGCCAGCACGGTTGCGGGGCAGCCCCAGCATTTT
>TRBV30|NA|TRBJ2-3|TRBD2
CAWKRLRAGADTQYF
TGTGCCTGGAAGAGGCTACGGGCGGGAGCAGATACGCAGTATTTT
>TRBV7-2|NA|TRBJ2-1|TRBD2
CASSLGAGTFF
TGTGCCAGCAGCTTAGGAGCGGGGACGTTCTTC
>TRBV7-9|NA|TRBJ2-1|NA
CASSLEHPRGFNEQFF
TGTGCCAGCAGCTTAGAACATCCCCGGGGATTCAATGAGCAGTTCTTC
>TRBV20-1|NA|TRBJ2-1|TRBD2
CSASPPGRARNEQFF
TGCAGTGCTAGTCCCCCCGGGAGGGCCCGCAATGAGCAGTTCTTC
>TRBV6-1|NA|TRBJ2-5|NA
CASSVGVGETQYF
TGTGCCAGCAGTGTAGGGGTCGGGGAGACCCAGTACTTC
>TRBV5-4|NA|TRBJ2-1|TRBD2
CASSFSGGSYNEQFF
TGTGCCAGCAGCTTTAGCGGGGGCTCCTACAATGAGCAGTTCTTC
>TRBV5-1|NA|TRBJ2-3|TRBD2
CASSLGGLAGAGDTQYF
TGCGCCAGCAGCTTGGGGGGACTAGCGGGAGCAGGAGATACGCAGTATTTT
>TRBV9|NA|TRBJ1-5|TRBD1
CASSPSGQGGNQPQHF
TGTGCCAGCAGCCCGTCCGGACAGGGCGGCAATCAGCCCCAGCATTTT
>TRBV19|few|TRBJ1-1|NA
CASSAGVYTEAFF
TGTGCCAGTAGTGCAGGGGTGTATACTGAAGCTTTCTTT
>TRBV4-1|NA|TRBJ2-7|NA
CASSPAPSGLPFYEQYF
TGCGCCAGCAGCCCTGCTCCCAGCGGGCTACCCTTCTACGAGCAGTACTTC
>TRBV12-3/TRBV12-4|NA|TRBJ1-4|NA
CASTKGVGLFF
TGTGCCAGCACCAAGGGGGTTGGACTGTTTTTT
>TRBV30|once|TRBJ2-1|TRBD2
CAWSERTSGYNEQFF
TGTGCCTGGAGTGAGAGGACTAGCGGCTACAATGAGCAGTTCTTC
>TRBV15|NA|TRBJ2-2|NA
CATSRASDTGELFF
TGTGCCACCAGCAGAGCTAGCGACACCGGGGAGCTGTTTTTT
>TRBV21-1|NA|TRBJ2-7|NA
CASSKATSGFHEQYF
TGTGCCAGCAGCAAAGCTACTAGCGGTTTTCACGAGCAGTACTTC
>TRBV9|NA|TRBJ2-3|NA
CASSLQVASTDTQYF
TGTGCCAGCAGCCTACAGGTCGCTAGCACAGATACGCAGTATTTT
>TRBV24-1|NA|TRBJ2-3|NA
CATSSGSTDTQYF
TGTGCCACCAGTTCGGGAAGCACAGATACGCAGTATTTT
>TRBV4-3|once|TRBJ2-7|TRBD2
CASSQGPGTSGRYEQYF
TGCGCCAGCAGCCAAGGTCCCGGGACTAGCGGGAGGTACGAGCAGTACTTC
>TRBV20-1|NA|TRBJ2-5|NA
CSASFGSGYQETQYF
TGCAGTGCTAGTTTTGGCTCGGGGTACCAAGAGACCCAGTACTTC
>TRBV30|NA|TRBJ1-3|NA
CAATRVPGNTIYF
TGTGCCGCCACACGGGTTCCCGGAAACACCATATATTTT
>TRBV28|NA|TRBJ2-1|TRBD1
CASSLYTGGTYNEQFF
TGTGCCAGCAGTTTATATACAGGGGGCACCTACAATGAGCAGTTCTTC
>TRBV6-6|NA|TRBJ1-4|NA
CASSYRQGPNEKLFF
TGTGCCAGCAGTTACCGCCAGGGCCCTAATGAAAAACTGTTTTTT
>TRBV7-2|NA|TRBJ2-2|TRBD1
CASSLTTGVATGELFF
TGTGCCAGCAGCCTTACGACAGGGGTTGCCACCGGGGAGCTGTTTTTT
>TRBV28|NA|TRBJ1-2|TRBD1
CASSLGQGENYGYTF
TGTGCCAGCAGTTTAGGACAGGGTGAAAACTATGGCTACACCTTC
>TRBV27|NA|TRBJ2-7|NA
CASSLQGWMSYEQYF
TGTGCCAGCAGTTTACAGGGATGGATGTCCTACGAGCAGTACTTC
>TRBV4-2|NA|TRBJ1-1|TRBD1
CASSQGSGQDTEAFF
TGTGCCAGCAGCCAGGGCTCGGGACAGGACACTGAAGCTTTCTTT
>TRBV27|NA|TRBJ2-1|TRBD2
CASTRGASSGNLRYNEQFF
TGTGCCAGCACTCGAGGGGCGTCTAGCGGGAATCTAAGGTACAATGAGCAGTTCTTC
>TRBV18|NA|TRBJ2-3|TRBD2
CASSPPGLAGLSDTQYF
TGTGCCAGCTCACCACCGGGACTAGCGGGCTTATCAGATACGCAGTATTTT
>TRBV10-3|NA|TRBJ2-2|TRBD1
CAISERPRDRTNTGELFF
TGTGCCATCAGTGAACGTCCTAGGGACAGGACGAACACCGGGGAGCTGTTTTTT
>TRBV18|NA|TRBJ1-5|TRBD1
CASSDFTGVNQPQHF
TGTGCCAGCTCAGATTTTACAGGGGTTAATCAGCCCCAGCATTTT
>TRBV11-2|few|TRBJ1-1|NA
CASSSPSRGSGITEAFF
TGTGCCAGCAGCTCCCCGTCGCGGGGCAGTGGAATTACTGAAGCTTTCTTT
>TRBV24-1|NA|TRBJ2-1|NA
CATSDPRGGGYGEQFF
TGTGCCACCAGTGATCCTCGCGGAGGGGGCTATGGTGAGCAGTTCTTC
>TRBV7-2|NA|TRBJ2-1|NA
CASSPSASSYNEQFF
TGTGCCAGCAGCCCTAGCGCTAGCTCCTACAATGAGCAGTTCTTC
>TRBV3-1/TRBV3-2|NA|TRBJ1-6|TRBD1
CASRTQGAHNSPLHF
TGTGCCAGCAGAACTCAGGGGGCCCATAATTCACCCCTCCACTTT
>TRBV15|few|TRBJ1-3|TRBD1
CATSLTGSSGNTIYF
TGTGCCACCAGTCTGACAGGGAGCTCTGGAAACACCATATATTTT
>TRBV19|NA|TRBJ2-4|TRBD2
CASSTGLAGGNVKNIQYF
TGTGCCAGTAGTACTGGACTAGCGGGGGGGAACGTCAAAAACATTCAGTACTTC
>TRBV14|few|TRBJ1-1|NA
CASSLLQGTEAFF
TGTGCCAGCAGCCTCCTACAGGGCACTGAAGCTTTCTTT
>TRBV5-1|NA|TRBJ2-1|TRBD1
CASSGPRDRDRALLYNEQFF
TGCGCCAGCAGCGGTCCGCGGGACAGGGACCGCGCGCTTCTATACAATGAGCAGTTCTTC
>TRBV7-3|NA|TRBJ2-2|NA
CASSPRGGNTGELFF
TGTGCCAGCAGCCCTAGGGGCGGGAACACCGGGGAGCTGTTTTTT
>TRBV4-1|NA|TRBJ1-1|TRBD1
CASSQVPDRGRVTEAFF
TGCGCCAGCAGCCAAGTCCCGGACAGGGGGCGTGTGACTGAAGCTTTCTTT
>TRBV3-1/TRBV3-2|NA|TRBJ1-3|TRBD1
CASSQVQGDAIYF
TGTGCCAGCAGCCAAGTTCAGGGGGATGCCATATATTTT
>TRBV10-2|NA|TRBJ2-5|TRBD2
CASSESRLAGAQETQYF
TGCGCCAGCAGTGAGTCTAGGCTAGCGGGGGCGCAAGAGACCCAGTACTTC
>TRBV7-2|NA|TRBJ2-1|TRBD2
CASSSLAGNHDEQFF
TGTGCCAGCAGCTCCCTAGCGGGTAACCACGATGAGCAGTTCTTC